This TCR beta chain is drawn from a study of T-cell reconstitution after alpha-beta-depleted transplantation in children. General study points: The origin of high day-60 TCRbeta diversity in some patients lay in surviving recipient T cells and thymic progenitors. Approximately two months post-transplant, alpha-beta T cells reportedly originated from several hundred expanded graft clones.

Library preparation (for TCRbeta) was performed with unique molecular identifiers. One entry per CDR3 protein results from TCRdb running MiXCR on the PCR reads. The data contain about 70,000 distinct CDR3 sequences, under 13% of them singletons. The CDR3 length is 17 residues. The V and J ends lost 2 bases and 0 bases respectively, with 14 bases between them. This clonotype was counted many times. Its antigen is not known. The clonotype originates from a boy younger than 18 with acute myeloid leukemia, due to receive a stem cell transplant. The source material was PBMCs, sampled before TCRalphabeta/CD19-depleted stem cell transplant. The V gene is TRBV12-3 or TRBV12-4, the J gene TRBJ1-5, with D possibly TRBD1 on 6 matching bases. The CDR3 nucleotides are TGTGCCAGCAGTTTAATGGCAGGGGCTTTTAGCAATCAGCCCCAGCATTTT. Translating it yields CASSLMAGAFSNQPQHF.